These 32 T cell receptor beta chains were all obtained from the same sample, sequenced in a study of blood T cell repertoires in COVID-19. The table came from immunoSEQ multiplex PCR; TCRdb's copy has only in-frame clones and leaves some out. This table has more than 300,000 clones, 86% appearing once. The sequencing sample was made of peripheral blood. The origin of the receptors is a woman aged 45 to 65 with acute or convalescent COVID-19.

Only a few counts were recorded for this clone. The CDR3 bases are TGTGCCAGCTCACCGGGGGGAGGGCGAAACGAGCAGTACTTC. Its protein is CASSPGGGRNEQYF. The genes are TRBV18 and TRBJ2-7, with 7 nucleotides matching TRBD2. The CDR3 length is 14 residues. V shed 3 bases, J shed 5 bases, and the junction held 7 bases outside the gene matches. Germline CDR1 KGHSH, CDR2 LQKENI. The complete variable domain, with remaining parts taken from reference TRBV18 and TRBJ2-7, reads NAGVMQNPRHLVRRRGQEARLRCSPMKGHSHVYWYRQLPEEGLKFMVYLQKENIIDESGMPKERFSAEFPKEGPSILRIQQVVRGDSAAYFCASSPGGGRNEQYFGPGTRLTVT.

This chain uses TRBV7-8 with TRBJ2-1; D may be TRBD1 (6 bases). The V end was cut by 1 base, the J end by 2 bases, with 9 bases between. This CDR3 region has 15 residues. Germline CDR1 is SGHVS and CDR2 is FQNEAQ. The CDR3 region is CASSLDRVTYNEQFF. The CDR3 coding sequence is TGTGCCAGCAGCTTAGACAGGGTAACCTACAATGAGCAGTTCTTC.

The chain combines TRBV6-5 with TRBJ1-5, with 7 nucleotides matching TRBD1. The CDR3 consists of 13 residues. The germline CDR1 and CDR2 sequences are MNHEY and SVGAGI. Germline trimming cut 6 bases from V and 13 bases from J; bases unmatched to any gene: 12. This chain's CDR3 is CASRLWGDRLQHF. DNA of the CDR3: TGTGCCAGCAGACTTTGGGGGGACAGACTTCAGCATTTT.

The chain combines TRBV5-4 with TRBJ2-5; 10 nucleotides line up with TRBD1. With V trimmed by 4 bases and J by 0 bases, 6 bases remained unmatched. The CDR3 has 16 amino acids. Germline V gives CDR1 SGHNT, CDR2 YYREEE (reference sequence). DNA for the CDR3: TGTGCCAGCAGCCAACTGGGACAGGGGTACCAAGAGACCCAGTACTTC. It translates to CASSQLGQGYQETQYF. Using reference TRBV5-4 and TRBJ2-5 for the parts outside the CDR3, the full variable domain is ETGVTQSPTHLIKTRGQQVTLRCSSQSGHNTVSWYQQALGQGPQFIFQYYREEENGRGNFPPRFSGLQFPNYSSELNVNALELDDSALYLCASSQLGQGYQETQYFGPGTRLLVL.

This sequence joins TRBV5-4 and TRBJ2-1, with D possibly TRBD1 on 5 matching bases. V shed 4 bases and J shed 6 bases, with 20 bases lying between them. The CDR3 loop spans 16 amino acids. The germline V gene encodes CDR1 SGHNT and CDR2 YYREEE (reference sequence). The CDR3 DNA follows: TGTGCCAGCAGCCGCTACTCGACAGCATCCGGCAATGAGCAGTTCTTC. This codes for CASSRYSTASGNEQFF.

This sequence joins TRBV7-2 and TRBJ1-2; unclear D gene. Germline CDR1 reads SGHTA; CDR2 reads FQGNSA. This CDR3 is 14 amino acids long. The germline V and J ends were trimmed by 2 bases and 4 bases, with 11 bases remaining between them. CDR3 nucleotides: TGTGCCAGCAGCTTAACTTACAGCCCCTATGGCTACACCTTC. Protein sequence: CASSLTYSPYGYTF.

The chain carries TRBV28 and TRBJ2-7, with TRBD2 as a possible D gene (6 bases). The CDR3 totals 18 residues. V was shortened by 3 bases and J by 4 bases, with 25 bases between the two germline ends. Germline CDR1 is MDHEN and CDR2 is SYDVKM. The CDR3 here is CASSFPLTLGLAKYEQYF. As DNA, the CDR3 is TGTGCCAGCAGTTTTCCGCTTACCCTGGGGCTAGCGAAGTACGAGCAGTACTTC.

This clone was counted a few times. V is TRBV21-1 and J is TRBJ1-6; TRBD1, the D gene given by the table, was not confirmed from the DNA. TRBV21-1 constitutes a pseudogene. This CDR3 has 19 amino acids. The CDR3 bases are TGTGCCAGCAGCAAATCCCCTCTAATGTATGGGGCCCGTAATTCACCCCTCCACTTT. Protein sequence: CASSKSPLMYGARNSPLHF.

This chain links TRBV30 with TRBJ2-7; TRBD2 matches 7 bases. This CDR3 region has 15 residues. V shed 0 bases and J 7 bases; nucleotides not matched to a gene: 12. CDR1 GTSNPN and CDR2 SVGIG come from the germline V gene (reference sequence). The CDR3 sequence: CAWSVKGRERIEQYF. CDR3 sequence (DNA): TGTGCCTGGAGTGTAAAGGGGCGGGAGAGGATAGAGCAGTACTTC.

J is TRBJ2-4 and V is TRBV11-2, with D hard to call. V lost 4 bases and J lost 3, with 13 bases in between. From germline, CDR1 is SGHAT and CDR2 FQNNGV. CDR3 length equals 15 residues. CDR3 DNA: TGTGCCAGCAGCTATGGTACTATAGTCAAAAACATTCAGTACTTC. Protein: CASSYGTIVKNIQYF.

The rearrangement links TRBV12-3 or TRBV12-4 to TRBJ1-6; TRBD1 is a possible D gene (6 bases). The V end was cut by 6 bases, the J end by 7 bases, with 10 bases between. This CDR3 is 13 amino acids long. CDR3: CASSLTGNSPLHF. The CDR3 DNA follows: TGTGCCAGCAGCCTGACAGGCAATTCACCCCTCCACTTT.

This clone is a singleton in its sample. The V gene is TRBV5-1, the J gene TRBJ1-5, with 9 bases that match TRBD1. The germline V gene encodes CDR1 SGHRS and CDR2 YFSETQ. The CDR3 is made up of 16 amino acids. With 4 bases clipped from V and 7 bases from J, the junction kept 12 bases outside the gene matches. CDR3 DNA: TGCGCCAGCAGCACCGGGACAGGGACGGAGGGCCAGCCCCAGCATTTT. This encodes CASSTGTGTEGQPQHF.

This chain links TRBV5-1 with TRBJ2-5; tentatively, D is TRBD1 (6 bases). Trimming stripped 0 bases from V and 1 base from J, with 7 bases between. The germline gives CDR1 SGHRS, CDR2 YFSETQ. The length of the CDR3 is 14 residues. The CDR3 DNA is TGCGCCAGCAGCTTGGGACAGGCCCAAGAGACCCAGTACTTC. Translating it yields CASSLGQAQETQYF.

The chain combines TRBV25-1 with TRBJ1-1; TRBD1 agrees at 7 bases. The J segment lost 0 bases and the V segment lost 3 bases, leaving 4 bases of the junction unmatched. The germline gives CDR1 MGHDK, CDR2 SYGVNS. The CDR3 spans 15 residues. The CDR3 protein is CASSETGSMNTEAFF. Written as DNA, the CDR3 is TGTGCCAGCAGTGAGACAGGGTCAATGAACACTGAAGCTTTCTTT.

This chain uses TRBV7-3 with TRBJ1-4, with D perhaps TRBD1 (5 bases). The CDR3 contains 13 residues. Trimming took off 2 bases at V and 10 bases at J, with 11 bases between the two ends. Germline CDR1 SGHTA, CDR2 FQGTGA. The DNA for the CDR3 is TGTGCCAGCAGCTTAGGGAGGGGTGGAAAACTGTTTTTT. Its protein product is CASSLGRGGKLFF.

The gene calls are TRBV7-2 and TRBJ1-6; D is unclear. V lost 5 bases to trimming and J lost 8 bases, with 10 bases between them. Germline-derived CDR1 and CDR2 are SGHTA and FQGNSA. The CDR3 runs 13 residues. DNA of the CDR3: TGTGCCAGCAGCGACAACAGCTATTCACCCCTCCACTTT. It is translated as CASSDNSYSPLHF.

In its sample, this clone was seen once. The CDR3: CASRLTGQGFSPLHF. CDR3 bases: TGTGCCAGCAGACTGACAGGACAGGGGTTTTCACCCCTCCACTTT. The chain combines TRBV6-5 with TRBJ1-6; 9 nucleotides match TRBD1. CDR1 and CDR2 (germline): MNHEY, SVGAGI. The V gene end was trimmed by 6 bases and the J gene end by 9 bases; junction bases not matched to a gene: 9. This CDR3 comprises 15 residues.

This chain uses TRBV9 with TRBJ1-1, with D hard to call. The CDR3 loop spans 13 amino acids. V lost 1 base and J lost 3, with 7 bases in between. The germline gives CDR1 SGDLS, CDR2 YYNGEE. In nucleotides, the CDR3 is TGTGCCAGCAGCGTAAGAGTAGACACTGAAGCTTTCTTT. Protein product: CASSVRVDTEAFF.

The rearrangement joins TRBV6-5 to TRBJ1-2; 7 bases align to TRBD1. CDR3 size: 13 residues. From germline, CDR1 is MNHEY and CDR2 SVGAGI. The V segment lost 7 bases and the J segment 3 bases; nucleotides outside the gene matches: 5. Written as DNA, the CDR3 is TGTGCCAGCAACACCGGGACAGACTATGGCTACACCTTC. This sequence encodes CASNTGTDYGYTF.

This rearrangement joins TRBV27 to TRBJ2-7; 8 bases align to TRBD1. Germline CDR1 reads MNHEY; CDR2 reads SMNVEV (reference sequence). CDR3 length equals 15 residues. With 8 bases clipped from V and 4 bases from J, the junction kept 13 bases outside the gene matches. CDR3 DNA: TGTGCCAGCGCCCCAGGGGGCTGGCTTTCTTACGAGCAGTACTTC. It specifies CASAPGGWLSYEQYF.

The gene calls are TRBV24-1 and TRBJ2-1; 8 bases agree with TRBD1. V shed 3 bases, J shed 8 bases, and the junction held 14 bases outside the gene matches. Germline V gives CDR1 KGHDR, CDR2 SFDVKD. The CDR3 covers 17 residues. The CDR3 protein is CATSDLFGTGVVDEQFF. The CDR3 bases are TGTGCCACCAGTGATCTCTTTGGGACAGGAGTGGTCGATGAGCAGTTCTTC.

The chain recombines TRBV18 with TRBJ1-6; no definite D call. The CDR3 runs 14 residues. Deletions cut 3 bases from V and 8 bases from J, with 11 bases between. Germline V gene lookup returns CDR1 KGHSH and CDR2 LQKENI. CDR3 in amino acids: CASSPELSDSPLHF. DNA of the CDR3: TGTGCCAGCTCACCCGAGTTGAGCGATTCACCCCTCCACTTT.

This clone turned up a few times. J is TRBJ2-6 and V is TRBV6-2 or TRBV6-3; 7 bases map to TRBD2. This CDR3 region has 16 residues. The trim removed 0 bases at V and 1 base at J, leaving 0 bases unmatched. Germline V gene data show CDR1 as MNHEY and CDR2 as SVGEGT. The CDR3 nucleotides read TGTGCCAGCAGTTACTCGGGAGGGTCTGGGGCCAACGTCCTGACTTTC. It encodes CASSYSGGSGANVLTF.

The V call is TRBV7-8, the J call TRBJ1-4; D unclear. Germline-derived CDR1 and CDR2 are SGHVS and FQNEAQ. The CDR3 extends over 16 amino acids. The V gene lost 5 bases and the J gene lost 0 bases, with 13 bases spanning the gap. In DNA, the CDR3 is TGTGCCAGCAGCGAATACGTAGTTGCAACTAATGAAAAACTGTTTTTT. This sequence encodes CASSEYVVATNEKLFF.

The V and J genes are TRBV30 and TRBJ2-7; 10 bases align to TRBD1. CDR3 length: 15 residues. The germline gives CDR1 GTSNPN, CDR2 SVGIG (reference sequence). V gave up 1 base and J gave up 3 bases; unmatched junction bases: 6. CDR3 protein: CAWSGRDRGSYEQYF. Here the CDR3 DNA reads TGTGCCTGGAGTGGTCGGGACAGGGGAAGCTACGAGCAGTACTTC.

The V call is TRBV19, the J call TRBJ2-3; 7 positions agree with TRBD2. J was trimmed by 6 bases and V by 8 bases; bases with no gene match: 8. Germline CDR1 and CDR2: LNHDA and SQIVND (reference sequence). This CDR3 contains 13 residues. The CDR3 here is CASGRDYGDTQYF. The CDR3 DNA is TGTGCCAGTGGCCGGGACTATGGGGATACGCAGTATTTT.

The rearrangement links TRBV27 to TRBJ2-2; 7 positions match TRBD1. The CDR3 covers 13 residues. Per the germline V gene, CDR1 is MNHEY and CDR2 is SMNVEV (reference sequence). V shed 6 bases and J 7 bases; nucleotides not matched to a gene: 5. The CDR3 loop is CASSLQGLGELFF. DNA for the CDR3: TGTGCCAGCAGCCTACAGGGGCTCGGGGAGCTGTTTTTT.

The CDR3 DNA reads as TGTGCCAGCAGCTTAGGGGCACAGGGAAATCCTCAGTACTTC. Residues: CASSLGAQGNPQYF. The rearrangement joins TRBV7-9 to TRBJ2-7; possible D gene TRBD1, 6 bases. The CDR3 is 14 amino acids. The V end lost 1 base, the J end lost 10 bases, and 17 bases lay between the germline ends. Germline V lookup: CDR1 SEHNR, CDR2 FQNEAQ (reference sequence).

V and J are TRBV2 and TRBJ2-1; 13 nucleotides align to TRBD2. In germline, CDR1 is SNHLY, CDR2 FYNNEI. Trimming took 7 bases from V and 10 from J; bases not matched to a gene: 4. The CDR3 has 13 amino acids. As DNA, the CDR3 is TGTGCCAGCACCGGACTAGCGGGAGTGGAGCAGTTCTTC. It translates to CASTGLAGVEQFF.

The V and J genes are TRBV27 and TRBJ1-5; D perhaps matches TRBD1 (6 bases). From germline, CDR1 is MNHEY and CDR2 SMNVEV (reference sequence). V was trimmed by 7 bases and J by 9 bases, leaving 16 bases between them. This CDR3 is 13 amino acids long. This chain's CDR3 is CASTARGGRPQHF. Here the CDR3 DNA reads TGTGCCAGCACCGCCCGCGGGGGGCGGCCCCAGCATTTT.

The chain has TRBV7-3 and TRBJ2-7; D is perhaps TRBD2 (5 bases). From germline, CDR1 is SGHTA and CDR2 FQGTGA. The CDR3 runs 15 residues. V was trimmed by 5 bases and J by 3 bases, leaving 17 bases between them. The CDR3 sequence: CASSPSFRGDYEQYF. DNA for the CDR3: TGTGCCAGCAGCCCCAGTTTCCGGGGTGACTACGAGCAGTACTTC.

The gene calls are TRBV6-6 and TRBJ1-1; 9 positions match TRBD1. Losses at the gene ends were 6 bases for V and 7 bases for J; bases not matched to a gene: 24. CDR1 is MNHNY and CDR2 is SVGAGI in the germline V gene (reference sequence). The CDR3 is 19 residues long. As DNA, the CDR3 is TGTGCCAGCAGCTACGGGGATATATACAGGGGGCGTTTTATGGGTGAAGCTTTCTTT. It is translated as CASSYGDIYRGRFMGEAFF.